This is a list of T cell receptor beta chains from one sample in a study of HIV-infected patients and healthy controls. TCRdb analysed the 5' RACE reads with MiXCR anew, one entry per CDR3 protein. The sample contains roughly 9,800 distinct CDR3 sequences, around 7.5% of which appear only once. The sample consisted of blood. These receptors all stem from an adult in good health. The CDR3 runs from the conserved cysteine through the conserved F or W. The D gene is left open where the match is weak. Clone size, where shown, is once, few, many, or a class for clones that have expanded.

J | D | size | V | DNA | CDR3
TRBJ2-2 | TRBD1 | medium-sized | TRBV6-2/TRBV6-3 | TGTGCCAGCAGTTCCGGGACAGGGGTAACCGGGGAGCTGTTTTTT | CASSSGTGVTGELFF
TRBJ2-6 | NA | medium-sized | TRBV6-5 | TGTGCCAGCAGTTACAGCTCTGGGGCCAACGTCCTGACTTTC | CASSYSSGANVLTF
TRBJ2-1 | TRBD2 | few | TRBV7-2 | TGTGCCAGCAGCCCGTCCGGGACTAGCGGGAGTACTGAGCAGTTCTTC | CASSPSGTSGSTEQFF
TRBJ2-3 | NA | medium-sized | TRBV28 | TGTGCCAGCAGTTTTACCCGTAGGAGTAGAACGCAGTATTTT | CASSFTRRSRTQYF
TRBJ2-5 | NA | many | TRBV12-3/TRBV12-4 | TGTGCCAGCAGTTCGGAGGGGCCGGGAGAGACCCAGTACTTC | CASSSEGPGETQYF
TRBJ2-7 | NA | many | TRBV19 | TGTGCCAGTAGTATAGCTCAGGGCGCTACGTACGAGCAGTACTTC | CASSIAQGATYEQYF
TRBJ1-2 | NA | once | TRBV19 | TGTGCCAGTACTCCCTCGAGGGGTAACTATGGCTACACCTTC | CASTPSRGNYGYTF
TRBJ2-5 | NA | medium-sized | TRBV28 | TGTGCCAGCAGTTTCCCCCCTTTCCGGGACAAATTTTATCAAGAGACCCAGTACTTC | CASSFPPFRDKFYQETQYF
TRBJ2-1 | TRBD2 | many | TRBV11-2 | TGTGCCAGCAGCTTAAGTCGCGGGGGAGTGGAGCAGTTCTTC | CASSLSRGGVEQFF
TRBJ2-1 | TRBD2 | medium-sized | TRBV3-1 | TGTGCCAGCAGCCAAGAGGAGGGGAGGGTTTACAATGAGCAGTTCTTC | CASSQEEGRVYNEQFF
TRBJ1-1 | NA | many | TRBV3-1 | TGTGCCAGCAGCCAAGATCCCCGCGGCGCTGAAGCTTTCTTT | CASSQDPRGAEAFF
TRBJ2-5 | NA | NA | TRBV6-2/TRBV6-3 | TGTGCCAGCACAAAACAGGGTATGGAGACCCAGTACTTC | CASTKQGMETQYF
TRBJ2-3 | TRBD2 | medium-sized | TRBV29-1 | TGCAGCGTTCGGGAGGGTAGCGTCACAGATACGCAGTATTTT | CSVREGSVTDTQYF
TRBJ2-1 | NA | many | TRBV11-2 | TGTGCCAGCAGCTTAGCTGGTAGTAGCGGCGCAACTGAGCAGTTCTTC | CASSLAGSSGATEQFF
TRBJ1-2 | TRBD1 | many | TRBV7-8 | TGTGCCAGCAGCTTAGAGGGGGCCTCTTACGGCTACACCTTC | CASSLEGASYGYTF
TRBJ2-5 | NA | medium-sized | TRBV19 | TGTGCCAGTAGTATGAGGCGGGCAGTTGAGACCCAGTACTTC | CASSMRRAVETQYF
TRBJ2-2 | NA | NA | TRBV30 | TGTGCCTGGAGTGGTAGCCACGGGGAGCTGTTTTTT | CAWSGSHGELFF
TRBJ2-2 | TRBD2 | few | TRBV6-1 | TGTGCCACTAGGGGAGCGGGGGACTACACCGGGGAGCTGTTTTTT | CATRGAGDYTGELFF
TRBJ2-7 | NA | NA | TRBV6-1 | TGTGCCAGCAGTGAGAGAAGAGTCGAGCAGTACTTC | CASSERRVEQYF
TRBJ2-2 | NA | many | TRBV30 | TGTGCCTGGAGCTCCGGGACTCACACCGGGGAGCTGTTTTTT | CAWSSGTHTGELFF
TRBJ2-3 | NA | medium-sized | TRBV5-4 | TGTGCCAGCAGCTTGGACACTGAGGCGGATACGCAGTATTTT | CASSLDTEADTQYF
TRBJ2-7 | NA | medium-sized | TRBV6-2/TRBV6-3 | TGTGCCAGCAGTTGGAAAGCCGAGCAGTACTTC | CASSWKAEQYF
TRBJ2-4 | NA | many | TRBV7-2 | TGTGCCAGCAGCCCCTCCTGGGGGAGCGGAAACATTCAGTACTTC | CASSPSWGSGNIQYF
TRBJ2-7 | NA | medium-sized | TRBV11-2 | TGTGCCAGCAGCTCTATATGGGCGGGATCGTCCTACGAGCAGTACTTC | CASSSIWAGSSYEQYF
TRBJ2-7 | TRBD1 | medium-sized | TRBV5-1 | TGCGCCAGCAGCTTCAATTCACAGGGGATTACCTACGAGCAGTACTTC | CASSFNSQGITYEQYF
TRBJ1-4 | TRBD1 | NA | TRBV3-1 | TGTGCCAGCAGCCAAGAAACAGGGGTTGGCGAAAAACTGTTTTTT | CASSQETGVGEKLFF
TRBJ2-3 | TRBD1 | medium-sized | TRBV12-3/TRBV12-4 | TGTGCCAGCAGTTTAGGAGGGGGCCCAGATACGCAGTATTTT | CASSLGGGPDTQYF
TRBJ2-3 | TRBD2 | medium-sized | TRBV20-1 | TGCAGTGCTAATCTTAACGGGAGGACAGATACGCAGTATTTT | CSANLNGRTDTQYF
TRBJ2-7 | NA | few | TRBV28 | TGTGCCAGCAGCCTCCGGGACTTTTTGGCCTACGAGCAGTACTTC | CASSLRDFLAYEQYF
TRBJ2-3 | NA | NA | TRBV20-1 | TGCAGTGCTAGAGATGGGAGGCCCCCAGTGGATACGCAGTATTTT | CSARDGRPPVDTQYF
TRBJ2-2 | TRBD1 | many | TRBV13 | TGTGCCAGCAGCTTTGGACAGGGAAACACCGGGGAGCTGTTTTTT | CASSFGQGNTGELFF
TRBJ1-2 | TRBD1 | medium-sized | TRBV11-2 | TGTGCCAGCAGCTTATTGACAGGGGACTATGGCTACACCTTC | CASSLLTGDYGYTF
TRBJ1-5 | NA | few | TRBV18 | TGTGCCAGCTCACCAGTAGGGTCCGGCAATCAGCCCCAGCATTTT | CASSPVGSGNQPQHF
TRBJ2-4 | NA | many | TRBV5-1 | TGCGCCAGCAGCTTGGATTGGAGCCTCGGGTACATTCAGTACTTC | CASSLDWSLGYIQYF
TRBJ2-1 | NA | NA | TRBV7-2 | TGTGCCAGCAGCTTGGACCGGGCCACAATCGGTGAGCAGTTCTTC | CASSLDRATIGEQFF
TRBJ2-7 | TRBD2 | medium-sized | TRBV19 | TGTGCCAGTAGTATTAGTCTAGCGGGAGTCTACGAGCAGTACTTC | CASSISLAGVYEQYF
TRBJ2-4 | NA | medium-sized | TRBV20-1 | TGCAGTGCTAGAACGGGACTAGCCAAAAACATTCAGTACTTC | CSARTGLAKNIQYF
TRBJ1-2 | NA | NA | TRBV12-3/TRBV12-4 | TGTGCCAGCAGTCCCTCCGCCGCGTATGGCTACACCTTC | CASSPSAAYGYTF
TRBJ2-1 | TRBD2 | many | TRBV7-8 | TGTGCCAGCAGCCCCTCCCAACTAGCGGGAGCTGAGGATGAGCAGTTCTTC | CASSPSQLAGAEDEQFF